The rows below give T cell receptor beta chains drawn from one sample of a study of T-cell memory formation after mild COVID-19. TCRdb analysed the 5' RACE reads with MiXCR anew, one entry per CDR3 protein. The sample lists some 600,000 distinct CDR3 sequences, 17% seen once, with roughly 7.7% in the top ten. Sequences were obtained from PBMCs or a T cell subset sorted from them (not recorded which). All receptors come from an adult woman who had mild COVID-19 (a few samples of this study predate the infection). Cell type and time point are not known. The CDR3 runs from the conserved cysteine through the conserved F or W. A D gene is named only where the DNA matches it firmly.

J	V	D	CDR3
TRBJ2-7	TRBV12-3/TRBV12-4	.	CASSSAGGGLGYEQYF
TRBJ2-1	TRBV6-2/TRBV6-3	.	CASSRLATEQFF
TRBJ2-3	TRBV20-1	.	CSARVTGFGTDTQYF
TRBJ2-1	TRBV5-6	TRBD1	CASSPPGQHNEQFF
TRBJ1-1	TRBV29-1	.	CSVEDRSGGDTEAFF
TRBJ2-1	TRBV24-1	TRBD1	CATSDFRGQSNEQFF
TRBJ1-6	TRBV7-8	.	CASSRTTGPPLHF
TRBJ1-2	TRBV4-1	TRBD1	CASSQDRGQGNYGYTF
TRBJ2-3	TRBV7-2	TRBD2	CASSPGLARTRTDTQYF
TRBJ1-1	TRBV6-2/TRBV6-3	.	CASSKGDVSMRDF
TRBJ2-6	TRBV20-1	TRBD1	CSASGAYRGSGANVLTF
TRBJ2-3	TRBV10-3	.	CAISDLDSITDTQYF
TRBJ2-7	TRBV5-1	TRBD1	CASSKGQGTYEQYF
TRBJ2-2	TRBV6-6	.	CASSSGGINTGELFF
TRBJ1-4	TRBV6-5	.	CASSYSGRHNEKLFF
TRBJ2-3	TRBV5-1	TRBD2	CASSSPSGSMTDTQYF
TRBJ2-4	TRBV12-3/TRBV12-4	TRBD2	CASSSPTGLAGGLAKNIQYF
TRBJ2-2	TRBV14	.	CASSQGVKSGELFF
TRBJ1-4	TRBV7-8	TRBD1	CASSSRRVGQGAVNEKLFF
TRBJ2-2	TRBV7-3	.	CASSPNRVWNTGELFF
TRBJ2-5	TRBV9	TRBD2	CASSVANLAGSRETQYF
TRBJ2-1	TRBV7-2	TRBD1	CASSFIGGVVYNEQFF
TRBJ2-2	TRBV9	.	CASSVGHVTTGELFF
TRBJ2-7	TRBV20-1	TRBD2	CSAREGGGYEQYF
TRBJ2-7	TRBV24-1	TRBD2	CATSGVPGTSESYEQYF
TRBJ2-3	TRBV7-9	TRBD1	CASSLSGGFYDTQYF
TRBJ2-2	TRBV7-3	TRBD2	CASSQTSGGNGELFF
TRBJ1-1	TRBV29-1	TRBD1	CSVRQPLTGTGGFEPEAFF
TRBJ1-2	TRBV14	.	CASSPLPGFGYTF
TRBJ1-2	TRBV14	TRBD1	CASSQVQGGDYGYTF
TRBJ2-2	TRBV20-1	TRBD2	CSALPGGRVTGELFF
TRBJ2-1	TRBV4-2	.	CASSQGGEQFF
TRBJ2-3	TRBV20-1	.	CSAPNRAYTDTQYF
TRBJ1-2	TRBV7-7	TRBD1	CASSLAVPRDSYYGYTF
TRBJ1-4	TRBV3-1	.	CASSARNNEKLFF
TRBJ2-7	TRBV12-5	.	CASGNTGSQPIYEQYF
TRBJ2-7	TRBV25-1	.	CASSESFQGISHF
TRBJ2-7	TRBV20-1	.	CSARGRSESYEQYF
TRBJ1-2	TRBV7-8	.	CASSLGPSELSF
TRBJ1-1	TRBV20-1	TRBD1	CSAGTGSFTEAFF
TRBJ2-1	TRBV5-1	TRBD1	CASSHGQGAPDEQFF
TRBJ2-7	TRBV4-3	.	CASSQAFRDSTYEQYF
TRBJ2-1	TRBV5-4	.	CASSTRTAINEQFF
TRBJ2-3	TRBV6-1	TRBD1	CASSLNRGPLTDTQYF
TRBJ2-7	TRBV12-3/TRBV12-4	.	CASSLAGGTLTYEQYF
TRBJ1-2	TRBV7-9	.	CASSPRGPEDGYTF